The 7 T cell receptor beta chains presented below share a single source sample, sequenced in a study of cytomegalovirus exposure and HLA in healthy donors. Researchers ran the PCR with 60 Vbeta and 13 Jbeta primers. Sequencing was performed with immunoSEQ multiplex PCR; in TCRdb, only in-frame clones are kept and a portion is missing. The table lists about 140,000 clones, roughly 75% of them singletons. Sequencing was carried out using PBMCs. These receptors all come from a man between 18 and 29 years old in good health and CMV-seropositive.

This sequence joins TRBV5-8 and TRBJ2-3, with D perhaps matching TRBD2 (5 bases). The V and J ends lost 2 bases and 0 bases respectively, with 7 bases between them. This CDR3 region has 14 residues. In germline, CDR1 is SGHTS, CDR2 YDEGEE. The CDR3 DNA sequence: TGTGCCAGCAGCTTCTCGGGGAGCACAGATACGCAGTATTTT. Its translation is CASSFSGSTDTQYF.

V usage is TRBV27 and J usage is TRBJ1-6; 8 bases align to TRBD1. Germline V gene lookup returns CDR1 MNHEY and CDR2 SMNVEV (reference sequence). This CDR3 is built from 15 residues. V lost 2 bases, J lost 7 bases, and 4 bases stayed unmatched. Here the CDR3 DNA reads TGTGCCAGCAGTTTAGGACAGGGTTACAATTCACCCCTCCACTTT. Translating gives CASSLGQGYNSPLHF.

The rearrangement uses TRBV19 and TRBJ1-2, with D possibly TRBD1 on 5 matching bases. The CDR3 sequence is 14 residues long. The V gene lost 9 bases and the J gene lost 1 base, with 15 bases spanning the gap. Looked up from germline, CDR1 is LNHDA and CDR2 is SQIVND (reference sequence). The CDR3 sequence is CASQKKGINYGYTF. The CDR3 DNA is TGTGCCAGCCAAAAGAAGGGGATTAACTATGGCTACACCTTC.

The chain couples TRBV5-1 to TRBJ2-7, with D perhaps TRBD2 (5 bases). Germline CDR1 is SGHRS and CDR2 is YFSETQ. The CDR3 contains 12 residues. Trimming stripped 3 bases from V and 6 bases from J, with 10 bases between. The DNA for the CDR3 is TGCGCCAGCAGCTCGGCTGGAGGCGAGCAGTACTTC. Amino acids: CASSSAGGEQYF.

Concerning this clone itself: The sample contains more than one DNA sequence encoding this CDR3. This chain joins TRBV5-1 and TRBJ2-5; tentatively, D is TRBD1 (6 bases). Per the germline V gene, CDR1 is SGHRS and CDR2 is YFSETQ. There are 13 residues in the CDR3. Trimming cost V 2 bases and J 3 bases, with 8 bases left between them. In nucleotides, the CDR3 is TGCGCCAGCAGCTTACAGGGAGAAGAGACCCAGTACTTC. It specifies CASSLQGEETQYF. The whole variable domain, remainder taken from reference TRBV5-1 and TRBJ2-5, is KAGVTQTPRYLIKTRGQQVTLSCSPISGHRSVSWYQQTPGQGLQFLFEYFSETQRNKGNFPGRFSGRQFSNSRSEMNVSTLELGDSALYLCASSLQGEETQYFGPGTRLLVL.

This chain connects TRBV9 to TRBJ2-7; 10 bases are shared with TRBD1. Germline loops: CDR1 SGDLS, CDR2 YYNGEE. CDR3 length equals 15 residues. Trimming at V came to 3 bases and at J to 2 bases, leaving 5 bases not matched to a gene. CDR3 sequence: CASSETGTGAYEQYF. CDR3 in DNA: TGTGCCAGCAGCGAAACCGGGACAGGGGCCTACGAGCAGTACTTC.

The V gene is TRBV30, the J gene TRBJ2-3; 10 bases fit TRBD1. The length of the CDR3 is 15 residues. Looked up from germline, CDR1 is GTSNPN and CDR2 is SVGIG (reference sequence). With 2 bases clipped from V and 3 bases from J, the junction kept 5 bases outside the gene matches. CDR3 coding DNA: TGTGCCTGGAGTAGGGGACAGGGGCAAACAGATACGCAGTATTTT. Translating gives CAWSRGQGQTDTQYF.